One and the same sample provided the 17 T cell receptor beta chains below, sequenced in a study of T cells in Graves' hyperthyroidism and ophthalmopathy. Amplified TCR beta CDR3 regions derived from RNA transcripts. The HTBI primer set was used in a first-round RT-PCR of the TCR CDR3. In TCRdb, the multiplex PCR reads were re-called with MiXCR into one record per CDR3 protein. The repertoire holds about 350,000 distinct CDR3 sequences, with roughly an eighth as singletons. Sequenced material: blood. These receptors originate from a woman in her thirties or forties with Graves' ophthalmopathy.

This clonotype was detected many times. The chain is built from TRBV12-3 or TRBV12-4 and TRBJ2-7; D not certain. V dropped 3 bases and J dropped 0 bases, with 9 bases sitting between them. The CDR3 contains 14 residues. The CDR3 DNA is TGTGCCAGCAGTTTGTTCCAGAGCTCCTACGAGCAGTACTTC. Translating gives CASSLFQSSYEQYF.

This clonotype has at least ten counts. The chain uses TRBV7-6 and TRBJ1-1; D ambiguous. Trimming took off 4 bases at V and 2 bases at J, with 8 bases between the two ends. The CDR3 runs to 13 residues. Per germline, CDR1 SGHVS and CDR2 FNYEAQ. CDR3 protein: CASSSQFNTEAFF. The DNA for the CDR3 is TGTGCCAGCAGCTCTCAATTTAACACTGAAGCTTTCTTT.

This clonotype occurred a few times. The rearrangement joins TRBV27 to TRBJ1-6; D is uncertain. V was pared by 8 bases and J by 5 bases, with 10 bases between. CDR1 MNHEY and CDR2 SMNVEV come from the germline V gene (reference sequence). CDR3 length: 13 residues. The CDR3 protein is CASSRGDNSPLHF. Written as DNA, the CDR3 is TGTGCCAGCTCCCGGGGAGATAATTCACCCCTCCACTTT.

This clonotype showed up just a few times. The chain is built from TRBV7-9 and TRBJ1-2; D gene uncertain. Germline CDR1 reads SEHNR; CDR2 reads FQNEAQ (reference sequence). The germline V and J ends were trimmed by 4 bases and 6 bases, with 6 bases remaining between them. There are 11 residues in the CDR3. CDR3 DNA sequence: TGTGCCAGCAGCTCCCTCCATGGCTACACCTTC. Translating it yields CASSSLHGYTF.

This clonotype was seen at least ten times. The V call is TRBV2, the J call TRBJ2-3; D assignment may be TRBD1 or TRBD2 (5 bases each). Looked up from germline, CDR1 is SNHLY and CDR2 is FYNNEI. The CDR3 length is 15 residues. The V and J ends lost 6 bases and 10 bases respectively, with 23 bases between them. CDR3 amino acids: CASRSTGASSIAQYF. In DNA, the CDR3 is TGTGCCAGCAGATCAACCGGGGCCTCCTCGATCGCGCAGTATTTT.

J is TRBJ2-5 and V is TRBV7-9; 10 nucleotides align to TRBD1. The ends lost 3 bases at V and 2 bases at J; junction bases unmatched: 3. CDR3 size: 15 residues. Germline V gives CDR1 SEHNR, CDR2 FQNEAQ (reference sequence). The chain's CDR3 is CASSFDRGQQETQYF. CDR3 in DNA: TGTGCCAGCAGCTTCGACAGGGGGCAACAAGAGACCCAGTACTTC. The full variable domain, with the rest looked up from reference TRBV7-9 and TRBJ2-5, is DTGVSQNPRHKITKRGQNVTFRCDPISEHNRLYWYRQTLGQGPEFLTYFQNEAQLEKSRLLSDRFSAERPKGSFSTLEIQRTEQGDSAMYLCASSFDRGQQETQYFGPGTRLLVL.

This clonotype was counted a few times. Here the CDR3 omits its conserved ending phenylalanine or tryptophan, so a read error is the likely source. The V and J genes are TRBV11-2 and TRBJ2-3; 12 bases map to TRBD2. Losses at the gene ends were 3 bases for V and 1 base for J; bases not matched to a gene: 5. The germline V gene has CDR1 SGHAT and CDR2 FQNNGV. This CDR3 is built from 17 residues. CDR3: CASSFGTSGSRTDTQYS. In nucleotides, the CDR3 is TGTGCCAGCAGCTTCGGGACTAGCGGGTCTCGCACAGATACGCAGTATTCT.

This clonotype was seen repeatedly, ten times or more. This rearrangement joins TRBV2 to TRBJ2-2; no reliable D call. Looked up from germline, CDR1 is SNHLY and CDR2 is FYNNEI. The germline V and J ends were trimmed by 7 bases and 2 bases, with 8 bases remaining between them. The CDR3 sequence is 13 residues long. In DNA, the CDR3 is TGTGCCAGCACCAAGGACAACACCGGGGAGCTGTTTTTT. Amino acid sequence: CASTKDNTGELFF. The full variable domain, in which reference TRBV2 and TRBJ2-2 provide the parts outside the CDR3, is EPEVTQTPSHQVTQMGQEVILRCVPISNHLYFYWYRQILGQKVEFLVSFYNNEISEKSEIFDDQFSVERPDGSNFTLKIRSTKLEDSAMYFCASTKDNTGELFFGEGSRLTVL.

This clonotype was seen a few times. The rearrangement links TRBV11-2 to TRBJ2-5, with TRBD2 matching 10 bases. The CDR3 loop spans 16 amino acids. With 5 bases clipped from V and 7 bases from J, the junction kept 13 bases outside the gene matches. The germline V gene encodes CDR1 SGHAT and CDR2 FQNNGV. CDR3 region: CASSKDLASGGRTQYF. CDR3 coding DNA: TGTGCCAGCAGCAAAGACTTAGCTAGCGGGGGAAGGACCCAGTACTTC.

This clonotype was picked up many times. This chain links TRBV5-5 with TRBJ2-4; D not resolved. CDR3 size: 12 residues. Germline V gene data show CDR1 as SGHKS and CDR2 as YYEKEE (reference sequence). V was shortened by 4 bases and J by 6 bases, with 8 bases between the two germline ends. The CDR3 DNA is TGTGCCAGCAGCCCTGTCGGAAACATTCAGTACTTC. This encodes CASSPVGNIQYF. Full variable domain (remainder filled in from reference TRBV5-5 and TRBJ2-4): DAGVTQSPTHLIKTRGQQVTLRCSPISGHKSVSWYQQVLGQGPQFIFQYYEKEERGRGNFPDRFSARQFPNYSSELNVNALLLGDSALYLCASSPVGNIQYFGAGTRLSVL.

The sample holds one count of this clonotype. The V and J genes are TRBV24-1 and TRBJ1-2; 7 nucleotides align to TRBD1. CDR1 and CDR2 from the germline V gene are KGHDR and SFDVKD. Trimming took 9 bases from V and 6 from J; bases not matched to a gene: 9. CDR3 size: 13 residues. CDR3 amino acids: CATGDRDRNGYTF. CDR3 nucleotides: TGTGCCACCGGCGACAGGGATAGGAATGGCTACACCTTC.

This clonotype showed up many times. The rearrangement joins TRBV20-1 to TRBJ2-7; 8 bases match TRBD1. Germline V gives CDR1 DFQATT, CDR2 SNEGSKA (reference sequence). CDR3 size: 15 residues. J gave up 2 bases and V 2 bases, and 8 bases lay outside the gene matches. The CDR3 loop is CSARPRDRSTYEQYF. The CDR3 nucleotides read TGCAGTGCTAGACCCCGGGACAGGAGTACCTACGAGCAGTACTTC.

This clonotype has at least ten counts. DNA of the CDR3: TGTGCCAGCAGCCAAGGGTCGGGACTCGTCGTATCCTACGAGCAGTACTTC. This encodes CASSQGSGLVVSYEQYF. V and J are TRBV3-1 and TRBJ2-7; tentatively, D is TRBD2 (6 bases). CDR3 length: 17 amino acids. Germline V CDR1 and CDR2: LGHDT, YNNKEL (reference sequence). V was trimmed by 1 base and J by 1 base, leaving 17 bases between them.

This clonotype was counted ten times or more. This chain links TRBV20-1 with TRBJ2-3; 8 bases fit TRBD2. CDR3 length: 12 residues. Losses at the gene ends were 3 bases for V and 4 bases for J; bases not matched to a gene: 0. The germline V gene has CDR1 DFQATT and CDR2 SNEGSKA (reference sequence). The CDR3, as DNA: TGCAGTGCTAGCGGGGGGGCAGATACGCAGTATTTT. This sequence encodes CSASGGADTQYF.

As for this clonotype: A read error may account for a junction end that differs from germline. V is TRBV7-9 and J is TRBJ2-1, with D unresolved. The CDR3 sequence is 11 residues long. Looked up from germline, CDR1 is SEHNR and CDR2 is FQNEAQ (reference sequence). CDR3 sequence: CASSLAIELFF. CDR3 in DNA: TGTGCCAGCAGCTTAGCTATAGAGCTGTTCTTC. Combining the CDR3 with reference TRBV7-9 and TRBJ2-1 gives the whole variable domain DTGVSQNPRHKITKRGQNVTFRCDPISEHNRLYWYRQTLGQGPEFLTYFQNEAQLEKSRLLSDRFSAERPKGSFSTLEIQRTEQGDSAMYLCASSLAIELFFGPGTRLTVL.

This chain links TRBV5-6 with TRBJ1-1, with no clear D. The CDR3 covers 15 residues. Germline CDR1 and CDR2: SGHDT and YYEEEE. V was clipped by 4 bases and J by 4 bases, with 17 bases between them. The CDR3 sequence: CASSGVAAPVTEAFF. CDR3 DNA: TGTGCCAGCAGCGGCGTTGCGGCCCCGGTCACTGAAGCTTTCTTT.

The chain has TRBV5-5 and TRBJ2-1; D gene uncertain. CDR1 SGHKS and CDR2 YYEKEE come from the germline V gene (reference sequence). V lost 2 bases, J lost 7 bases, and 10 bases lay in between. There are 13 residues in the CDR3. The CDR3 loop reads CASSFPYRNEQFF. CDR3 nucleotide sequence: TGTGCCAGCAGCTTTCCCTATCGGAATGAGCAGTTCTTC.